This T cell receptor (beta chain) was sequenced in a study of CD8 T cells in ankylosing spondylitis. Study-wide results and caveats: Significant enrichment of disease-linked clones was reportedly seen in matched ankylosing spondylitis synovial fluid. Those disease-linked clones were CD8+; they were also relatively rare in peripheral blood. For ankylosing spondylitis blood, a TCR beta motif of fewer than 10 highly homologous variants appeared characteristic. Certain motif variants had earlier been reported in reactive arthritis synovial fluid and blood.

This clonotype has a count of ten or more. Its cognate antigen is unknown. CDR3 length equals 14 residues. The junction had 12 bases not matched to a gene; V was cut back by 8 bases and J by 9 bases. It was by quantitative 5'-RACE with molecular barcodes that TCR beta libraries were made. TCRdb used MiXCR to reprocess the 5' RACE reads, holding one entry per CDR3 protein. This table has tens of thousands of distinct CDR3 sequences, roughly 8.5% appearing once. The sample was blood, either unsorted or a sorted T cell fraction (not recorded which). The V call is TRBV12-3 or TRBV12-4, the J call TRBJ2-1, with 8 bases that match TRBD2. The TCR comes from a male donor with ankylosing spondylitis. The CDR3 reads CASRSPAGVGEQFF. CDR3 DNA: TGTGCCAGCCGTAGCCCAGCGGGAGTGGGTGAGCAGTTCTTC.